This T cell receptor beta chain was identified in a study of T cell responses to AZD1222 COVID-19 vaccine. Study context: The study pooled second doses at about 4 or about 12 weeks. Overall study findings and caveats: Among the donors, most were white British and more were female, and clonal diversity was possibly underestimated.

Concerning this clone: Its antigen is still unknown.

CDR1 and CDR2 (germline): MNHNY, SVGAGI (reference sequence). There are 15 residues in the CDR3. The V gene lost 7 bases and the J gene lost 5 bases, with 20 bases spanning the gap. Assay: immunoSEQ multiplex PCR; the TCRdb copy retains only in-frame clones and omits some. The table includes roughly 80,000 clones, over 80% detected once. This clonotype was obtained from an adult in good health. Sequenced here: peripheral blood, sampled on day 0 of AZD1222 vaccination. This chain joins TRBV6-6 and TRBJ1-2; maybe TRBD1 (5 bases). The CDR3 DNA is TGTGCCAGCATTCTCCCTGGGACCGAGATTTATGGCTACACCTTC. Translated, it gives CASILPGTEIYGYTF.